This TCR beta chain was retrieved from a study of regulatory and conventional T cells in RAG deficiency. Of note for this clone: Antigen specificity is unknown.

Study-wide results and caveats: Treg unique TCR beta sequences were about 100-fold fewer in Omenn syndrome and CID/AS patients than controls. Patient subsets had shorter CDR3s; Omenn Treg-Tconv overlap exceeded 85%.

The assay was immunoSEQ multiplex PCR, and TCRdb's table has in-frame clones only and misses some. The sample records 25,000 to 35,000 clones, over 90% being singletons. Conventional CD4+ T cells were sorted from blood as CD25-low CD127-high cells. Between the trimmed V and J ends, which lost 4 bases and 0 bases, there was a span of 13 bases. The V gene's germline CDR1 is MNHNS and CDR2 SASEGT. The CDR3 loop spans 15 amino acids. The same specimen was also included in a second study, on regulatory T cells. That study reports: The PCR used 52 TRBV and 13 TRBJ primers.

The clonotype was recovered from a human donor in good health. The chain joins TRBV6-1 to TRBJ2-7; tentatively, D is TRBD2 (6 bases). The specimen was CD25- CD4+ T cells sorted from blood. This CDR3 is CASSAPGTYSYEQYF. CDR3 bases: TGTGCCAGCAGTGCCCCCGGGACTTACTCCTACGAGCAGTACTTC.